Listed below are T cell receptor beta chains from one sample, sequenced in a study of cytotoxic CD8 clonotypes in ibrutinib-treated CLL. Produced via immunoSEQ multiplex PCR; TCRdb's table is partial and in-frame only. The sample has 45,000 or so clones, around three fifths seen once. The sample in question was PBMCs, obtained after 24 months of ibrutinib treatment. These receptors were collected from a human donor with chronic lymphocytic leukemia. The CDR3 runs from the conserved cysteine through the conserved F or W. A D gene is named only where the DNA matches it firmly. Expanded clones get a size class; other rows say once, few or many, or leave the size out.

D gene,clone size,J gene,V gene,CDR3 protein,CDR3 DNA
.,few,TRBJ2-7,TRBV20-1,CSARHSYEQYF,TGCAGTGCTAGGCACAGCTACGAGCAGTACTTC
.,.,TRBJ1-4,TRBV29-1,CSTRMGANEKLFF,TGCAGCACTCGGATGGGGGCTAATGAAAAACTGTTTTTT
.,.,TRBJ2-5,TRBV7-9,CASSRGAGETQYF,TGTGCCAGCAGCAGGGGCGCGGGGGAGACCCAGTACTTC
.,.,TRBJ1-6,TRBV5-1,CASRGGVYNSPLHF,TGCGCCAGCAGGGGTGGAGTCTATAATTCACCCCTCCACTTT
TRBD1,.,TRBJ1-1,TRBV5-6,CASSLLDREHTEAFF,TGTGCCAGCAGCCTACTGGACAGGGAACACACTGAAGCTTTCTTT
.,many,TRBJ2-5,TRBV5-1,CASTRTGVGETQYF,TGCGCCAGCACCCGGACTGGGGTCGGGGAGACCCAGTACTTC
.,.,TRBJ1-2,TRBV15,CATSRDWERVGYTF,TGTGCCACCAGCAGAGATTGGGAAAGGGTTGGCTACACCTTC
TRBD1,few,TRBJ1-5,TRBV7-9,CASSSGQRAQHF,TGTGCCAGCAGTTCGGGACAGCGAGCCCAGCATTTT
.,.,TRBJ2-3,TRBV11-2,CASSFQVPDTQYF,TGTGCCAGCAGCTTCCAGGTACCAGATACGCAGTATTTT
.,.,TRBJ2-2,TRBV19,CASSIPGHNTGELFF,TGTGCCAGTAGTATTCCAGGACATAACACCGGGGAGCTGTTTTTT
TRBD1,.,TRBJ1-6,TRBV2,CASSLEDRVGSPLHF,TGTGCCAGCAGTTTGGAGGACAGGGTGGGTTCACCCCTCCACTTT
.,many,TRBJ1-1,TRBV2,CASSEAGYMNTEAFF,TGTGCCAGCAGTGAAGCTGGATATATGAACACTGAAGCTTTCTTT
.,once,TRBJ1-3,TRBV6-5,CASSLTAGWNTIYF,TGTGCCAGCAGCCTAACCGCGGGGTGGAACACCATATATTTT
.,few,TRBJ1-2,TRBV28,CASTWGGSPLGYTF,TGTGCCAGCACCTGGGGGGGAAGCCCACTCGGCTACACCTTC
TRBD1,few,TRBJ1-6,TRBV5-6,CASSSRGLNNSPLHF,TGTGCCAGCAGCTCCAGGGGGCTGAATAATTCACCCCTCCACTTT
.,.,TRBJ1-1,TRBV5-1,CASSWQGGGTEAFF,TGCGCCAGCAGCTGGCAGGGTGGAGGCACTGAAGCTTTCTTT
.,many,TRBJ1-5,TRBV6-1,CASSEVRPSGRTPQHF,TGTGCCAGCAGTGAAGTCCGGCCGTCTGGCCGTACGCCCCAGCATTTT
.,.,TRBJ1-2,TRBV6-5,CASSPLGGVPYGYTF,TGTGCCAGCAGTCCCCTGGGGGGGGTCCCCTATGGCTACACCTTC
.,.,TRBJ2-7,TRBV4-1,CASSQEGRGSEQYF,TGCGCCAGCAGCCAAGAAGGCCGGGGCTCCGAGCAGTACTTC
.,.,TRBJ2-3,TRBV9,CASSVDSIGTDTQYF,TGTGCCAGCAGCGTTGACTCCATTGGTACAGATACGCAGTATTTT
.,.,TRBJ2-3,TRBV10-2,CASSEGIGYTDTQYF,TGCGCCAGCAGTGAGGGTATCGGGTACACAGATACGCAGTATTTT
.,few,TRBJ2-3,TRBV11-2,CASRPKGDGTQYF,TGTGCCAGCAGGCCAAAGGGAGATGGGACGCAGTATTTT
.,.,TRBJ2-5,TRBV5-1,CASTLSTGEETQYF,TGCGCCAGCACCCTCTCGACAGGTGAAGAGACCCAGTACTTC
TRBD2,.,TRBJ2-3,TRBV9,CASSATSGVDTQYF,TGTGCCAGCAGCGCCACTAGCGGGGTAGATACGCAGTATTTT
.,few,TRBJ1-2,TRBV5-6,CASSPFRDKGGYTF,TGTGCCAGCAGCCCCTTTCGGGATAAGGGTGGCTACACCTTC
TRBD1,few,TRBJ2-3,TRBV10-2,CASSERQGGPDTQYF,TGCGCCAGCAGTGAACGACAGGGCGGTCCAGATACGCAGTATTTT
.,few,TRBJ1-1,TRBV7-9,CASSLAGGLTEAFF,TGTGCCAGCAGCTTAGCAGGGGGTTTGACTGAAGCTTTCTTT
TRBD1,.,TRBJ1-5,TRBV6-1,CASSARDSVNQPQHF,TGTGCCAGCAGTGCCCGGGACAGTGTTAATCAGCCCCAGCATTTT
.,once,TRBJ2-2,TRBV7-9,CASSIPLGATGELFF,TGTGCCAGCAGCATTCCCCTGGGGGCCACCGGGGAGCTGTTTTTT
TRBD1,.,TRBJ1-2,TRBV10-3,CAISESARQGGVGYTF,TGTGCCATCAGTGAGTCCGCTAGACAGGGAGGAGTTGGCTACACCTTC
.,.,TRBJ2-2,TRBV7-8,CASSFDPNTGELFF,TGTGCCAGCAGCTTTGACCCGAACACCGGGGAGCTGTTTTTT
.,.,TRBJ1-5,TRBV6-1,CASSVEGGQPQHF,TGTGCCAGCAGTGTAGAGGGAGGCCAGCCCCAGCATTTT
.,.,TRBJ1-6,TRBV7-8,CASSYRSYNSPLHF,TGTGCCAGCAGCTACCGGTCCTATAATTCACCCCTCCACTTT
.,.,TRBJ1-2,TRBV5-6,CASSLGGNTYGYTF,TGTGCCAGCAGCTTGGGTGGCAACACCTATGGCTACACCTTC
.,.,TRBJ1-5,TRBV7-8,CASSLRGRASNQPQHF,TGTGCCAGCAGCTTACGGGGCAGGGCTAGCAATCAGCCCCAGCATTTT
.,.,TRBJ2-3,TRBV2,CASSAVGPGDTQYF,TGTGCCAGCAGTGCGGTGGGACCCGGAGATACGCAGTATTTT
.,few,TRBJ2-7,TRBV5-1,CASSLEGSYEQYF,TGCGCCAGCAGCTTGGAGGGCTCCTACGAGCAGTACTTC
.,few,TRBJ2-2,TRBV5-1,CASSLELGAGELFF,TGCGCCAGCAGCTTGGAGTTGGGGGCAGGGGAGCTGTTTTTT
TRBD1,.,TRBJ1-2,TRBV6-5,CASSGQGPNYGYTF,TGTGCCAGCAGTGGACAGGGGCCTAACTATGGCTACACCTTC
.,once,TRBJ1-1,TRBV5-6,CASSVNTEAFF,TGTGCCAGCAGCGTAAATACTGAAGCTTTCTTT
TRBD1,.,TRBJ1-4,TRBV5-1,CASSLGSGGFGEKLFF,TGCGCCAGCAGCTTGGGCTCAGGGGGCTTTGGTGAAAAACTGTTTTTT
.,.,TRBJ1-2,TRBV6-1,CASRWTWRNYGYTF,TGTGCCAGCAGATGGACATGGCGCAACTATGGCTACACCTTC
.,many,TRBJ1-2,TRBV11-2,CASGGVARRNYGYTF,TGTGCCAGCGGAGGTGTGGCTCGAAGGAACTATGGCTACACCTTC
.,few,TRBJ2-1,TRBV5-6,CASSRRLFNEQFF,TGTGCCAGCAGCCGGAGATTGTTCAATGAGCAGTTCTTC
TRBD2,once,TRBJ2-3,TRBV5-1,CASSSLPSGGPDTQYF,TGCGCCAGCAGTTCCCTTCCTAGCGGGGGACCAGATACGCAGTATTTT
TRBD1,.,TRBJ2-7,TRBV11-2,CASSLGLGQAYEQYF,TGTGCCAGCAGCCTAGGTTTAGGACAGGCCTACGAGCAGTACTTC
.,.,TRBJ2-7,TRBV19,CASSIRAAANYEQYF,TGTGCCAGTAGTATCCGGGCAGCCGCTAACTACGAGCAGTACTTC
TRBD1,.,TRBJ1-5,TRBV7-8,CASSLSGTDNQPQHF,TGTGCCAGCAGCTTGTCCGGGACAGATAATCAGCCCCAGCATTTT
.,few,TRBJ1-2,TRBV6-6,CASSLVPTNYGYTF,TGTGCCAGCAGCCTCGTACCGACTAACTATGGCTACACCTTC
.,.,TRBJ1-2,TRBV19,CASSLRTVYGYTF,TGTGCCAGTAGTCTACGGACGGTCTATGGCTACACCTTC